The 18 T cell receptor beta chains presented below share a single source sample, sequenced in a study of blood T cells in healthy people across ages. Combining a sample-barcoded 5' primer with a J-beta primer mix, a second PCR ran for roughly 6 to 11 cycles. Via MiXCR, TCRdb re-called the 5' RACE reads, giving one row per CDR3 protein. In the table there are some 750,000 distinct CDR3 sequences, around a fifth of which are singletons. Sequencing was done on a sample of blood. Receptors were obtained from a man aged 70 or older in good health.

This clonotype was seen more than once but under ten times. CDR3 DNA sequence: TGTGCCAGCAGTTTAGTCGGGGGGAATGAAAAACTGTTTTTT. It specifies CASSLVGGNEKLFF. The chain combines TRBV12-3 or TRBV12-4 with TRBJ1-4; maybe TRBD1 (5 bases). This CDR3 region has 14 residues. V dropped 1 base and J dropped 5 bases, with 8 bases sitting between them.

Ten or more counts support this clonotype. The gene calls are TRBV7-9 and TRBJ2-1; D unresolved. Deletions cut 5 bases from V and 5 bases from J, with 16 bases between. The CDR3 covers 15 residues. CDR1 and CDR2 from the germline V gene are SEHNR and FQNEAQ (reference sequence). The CDR3 DNA sequence: TGTGCCAGCAGCCAACCATTTGACTGGGACAATGAGCAGTTCTTC. Amino acid sequence: CASSQPFDWDNEQFF.

This clonotype turned up a few times. The genes are TRBV24-1 and TRBJ2-1; D may be TRBD1 or TRBD2 (5 bases each). V was shortened by 3 bases and J by 5 bases, with 16 bases between the two germline ends. The CDR3 loop spans 16 amino acids. Germline assignment: CDR1 KGHDR and CDR2 SFDVKD. Written as DNA, the CDR3 is TGTGCCACCAGTGATCCGGGACGTAAGAAGGACAATGAGCAGTTCTTC. Translated: CATSDPGRKKDNEQFF.

The genes are TRBV10-3 and TRBJ1-1, with D unclear. The CDR3 runs 13 residues. CDR1 ENHRY and CDR2 SYGVKD come from the germline V gene. Deletions cut 6 bases from V and 0 bases from J, with 8 bases between. CDR3 DNA sequence: TGTGCCATCAGACCAAGGCTGAACACTGAAGCTTTCTTT. It specifies CAIRPRLNTEAFF.

J is TRBJ1-5 and V is TRBV6-6; weak D call: TRBD1 (6 bases). With 6 bases removed from V and 1 base from J, the gap between germline ends came to 16 bases. This CDR3 spans 16 amino acids. Germline V gene sequence: CDR1 MNHNY, CDR2 SVGAGI (reference sequence). CDR3 in amino acids: CASSNWGGRSNQPQHF. DNA of the CDR3: TGTGCCAGCAGCAACTGGGGGGGCAGGAGCAATCAGCCCCAGCATTTT.

The chain joins TRBV19 to TRBJ2-6; D possibly matches TRBD1 or TRBD2 (5 bases each). Germline V lookup: CDR1 LNHDA, CDR2 SQIVND (reference sequence). The CDR3 is 17 amino acids. With 4 bases removed from V and 0 bases from J, the gap between germline ends came to 13 bases. This CDR3 reads CASSSGGFSSGANVLTF. CDR3 in DNA: TGTGCCAGTAGTAGTGGGGGATTCAGCTCTGGGGCCAACGTCCTGACTTTC.

This clonotype was seen a handful of times. V usage is TRBV12-3 or TRBV12-4 and J usage is TRBJ1-1, with D unresolved. The germline V and J ends were trimmed by 5 bases and 11 bases, with 15 bases remaining between them. The CDR3 is 12 residues long. The CDR3 sequence is CASSVAALRAFF. The CDR3 DNA follows: TGTGCCAGCAGTGTCGCCGCGCTACGTGCTTTCTTT.

This clonotype showed up just a few times. The chain carries TRBV29-1 and TRBJ2-1, with TRBD2 identical over 12 bases. The J call may be wrong; the DNA end is better matched by TRBJ2-7. Germline assignment: CDR1 SQVTM and CDR2 ANQGSEA. This CDR3 is built from 13 residues. The CDR3 bases are TGCAGCGTTGAAGGCCTAGCGGGGGGGGAGCAGTACTTC. This translates into CSVEGLAGGEQYF.

The gene calls are TRBV7-8 and TRBJ1-4; 9 positions match TRBD1. Unmatched junction bases numbered 7, after V lost 5 bases and J lost 6 bases. The germline V gene has CDR1 SGHVS and CDR2 FQNEAQ. The CDR3 extends over 15 amino acids. The CDR3 is CASSRTGGSDEKLFF. The CDR3 DNA sequence: TGTGCCAGCAGCCGTACAGGGGGCTCGGATGAAAAACTGTTTTTT.

A few counts support this clonotype. The rearrangement links TRBV6-2 or TRBV6-3 to TRBJ2-1; D is ambiguous. The V and J ends lost 6 bases and 4 bases respectively, with 13 bases between them. CDR3 length equals 14 residues. Germline values: CDR1 MNHEY, CDR2 SVGEGT. The DNA for the CDR3 is TGTGCCAGCAGCTCTTTGTGGAATTACAATGAGCAGTTCTTC. Protein product: CASSSLWNYNEQFF.

The chain carries TRBV11-2 and TRBJ2-3, with unresolved D. The V gene lost 4 bases and the J gene lost 4 bases, with 12 bases spanning the gap. The CDR3 totals 14 residues. Germline V gene lookup returns CDR1 SGHAT and CDR2 FQNNGV. CDR3 sequence reads: CASSSSRMPDTQYF. CDR3 DNA: TGTGCCAGCAGCTCCTCTAGGATGCCAGATACGCAGTATTTT.

This clonotype was observed a handful of times. The CDR3 here is CASHQTGRNQPQHF. The DNA of the CDR3 is TGTGCCAGCCACCAGACAGGCCGCAATCAGCCCCAGCATTTT. V gene TRBV6-6 combines with J gene TRBJ1-5; D is possibly TRBD1 (6 bases). CDR1 and CDR2 from the germline V gene are MNHNY and SVGAGI (reference sequence). CDR3 length: 14 amino acids. V was pared by 8 bases and J by 2 bases, with 13 bases between.

The table lists this clonotype with a few counts. The V and J genes are TRBV7-9 and TRBJ2-5, with D perhaps given as TRBD1 or TRBD2 (6 bases each). The DNA end is a closer match to TRBJ2-1, so the J assignment may be wrong. CDR1 SEHNR and CDR2 FQNEAQ come from the germline V gene (reference sequence). This CDR3 is 15 amino acids long. The CDR3 spells CASSPRQWGANEQFF. CDR3 in DNA: TGTGCCAGCAGCCCACGGCAGTGGGGGGCAAATGAGCAGTTCTTC.

This clonotype occurred a few times. V is TRBV12-3 or TRBV12-4 and J is TRBJ2-5; no definite D call. Trimming removed 1 base from V and 1 base from J, with 10 bases in between. The CDR3 runs to 15 residues. Here the CDR3 DNA reads TGTGCCAGCAGTTTAGTACCGGTATCCCAAGAGACCCAGTACTTC. This translates into CASSLVPVSQETQYF.

V gene TRBV15 combines with J gene TRBJ1-1; maybe TRBD1 (5 bases). The CDR3 is 15 amino acids. Germline V CDR1 and CDR2: LNHNV, YYDKDF (reference sequence). Deletions cut 5 bases from V and 1 base from J, with 14 bases between. The CDR3 region has the DNA TGTGCCACCAGCCGAACGGGACTCCGGAACACTGAAGCTTTCTTT. Its translation: CATSRTGLRNTEAFF.

This clonotype was detected a few times. The chain couples TRBV5-1 to TRBJ1-1; D call uncertain. CDR3 size: 15 residues. V lost 4 bases and J lost 0, with 13 bases in between. CDR1 is SGHRS, CDR2 YFSETQ, per germline. This CDR3 is CASSDRTDLNTEAFF. The CDR3 region has the DNA TGCGCCAGCAGCGATCGCACAGACCTGAACACTGAAGCTTTCTTT. Using reference TRBV5-1 and TRBJ1-1 for the parts outside the CDR3, the full variable domain is KAGVTQTPRYLIKTRGQQVTLSCSPISGHRSVSWYQQTPGQGLQFLFEYFSETQRNKGNFPGRFSGRQFSNSRSEMNVSTLELGDSALYLCASSDRTDLNTEAFFGQGTRLTVV.

The gene calls are TRBV20-1 and TRBJ2-5; possibly TRBD1 for D (5 bases). Germline V gene data show CDR1 as DFQATT and CDR2 as SNEGSKA (reference sequence). V dropped 3 bases and J dropped 1 base, with 15 bases sitting between them. CDR3 size: 15 residues. CDR3 amino acids: CSASSPGLSQETQYF. Here the CDR3 DNA reads TGCAGTGCTAGTAGCCCAGGGTTGAGCCAAGAGACCCAGTACTTC.

This clonotype showed up many times. The rearrangement links TRBV6-5 to TRBJ2-3; no clear D. This CDR3 comprises 11 residues. In germline, CDR1 is MNHEY, CDR2 SVGAGI. V gave up 6 bases and J gave up 1 base, with 2 bases separating them. CDR3 protein: CASRRTDTQYF. The CDR3 DNA is TGTGCCAGCAGACGCACAGATACGCAGTATTTT.